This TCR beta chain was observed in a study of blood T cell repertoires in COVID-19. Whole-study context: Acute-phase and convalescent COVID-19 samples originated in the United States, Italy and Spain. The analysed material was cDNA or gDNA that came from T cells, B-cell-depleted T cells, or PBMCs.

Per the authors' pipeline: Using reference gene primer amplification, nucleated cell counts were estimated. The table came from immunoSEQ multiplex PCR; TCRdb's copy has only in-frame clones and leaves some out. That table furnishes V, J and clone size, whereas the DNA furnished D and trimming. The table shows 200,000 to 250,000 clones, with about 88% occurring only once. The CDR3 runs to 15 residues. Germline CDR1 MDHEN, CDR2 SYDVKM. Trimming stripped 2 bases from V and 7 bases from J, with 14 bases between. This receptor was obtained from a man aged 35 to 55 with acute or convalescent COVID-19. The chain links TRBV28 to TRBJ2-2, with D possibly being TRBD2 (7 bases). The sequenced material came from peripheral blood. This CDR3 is CASSLRRGLVGELFF. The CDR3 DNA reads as TGTGCCAGCAGTTTACGGCGGGGGCTGGTCGGGGAGCTGTTTTTT.